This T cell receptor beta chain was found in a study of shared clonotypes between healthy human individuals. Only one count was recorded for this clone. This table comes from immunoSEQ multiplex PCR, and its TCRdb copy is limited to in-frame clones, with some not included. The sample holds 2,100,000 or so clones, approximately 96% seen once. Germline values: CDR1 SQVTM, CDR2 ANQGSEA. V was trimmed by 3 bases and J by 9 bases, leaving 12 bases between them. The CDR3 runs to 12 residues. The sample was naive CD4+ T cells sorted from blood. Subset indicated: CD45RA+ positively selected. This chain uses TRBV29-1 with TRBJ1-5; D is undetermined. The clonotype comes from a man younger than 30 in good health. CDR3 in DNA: TGCAGCGTTGATGACGGGAACGGGCCCCAGCATTTT. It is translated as CSVDDGNGPQHF.